A single sample is the source of the 30 T cell receptor beta chains below, sequenced in a study of T cells after yellow fever vaccination (dated by TCRdb to the late 2010s). The intended sense of this specimen's treatment or condition label: live attenuated yellow fever vaccine strain. The method was 5' RACE. The instrument was an Illumina HiSeq 2500. The public reads were reprocessed in TCRdb via fastp at Q25 and MiXCR, keeping in-frame beta chains. Identical CDR3 proteins give one entry, which carries the most common genes and DNA. The sample data list 200,000 to 300,000 distinct CDR3 sequences, and 10% to 15% of these were observed just once. The ten top clones hold around 0.55% of the sample. Here the sequenced sample was CD4+ T cells sorted from PBMCs, taken 45 days after the yellow fever booster vaccination. The receptor set was obtained from a young man who received the YFV17D yellow fever vaccine.

The J gene is TRBJ2-1, the V gene TRBV20-1, with unresolved D. The CDR3 loop spans 11 amino acids. Germline CDR1 reads DFQATT; CDR2 reads SNEGSKA (reference sequence). V was clipped by 1 base and J by 7 bases, with 5 bases between them. For the CDR3, the DNA is TGCAGTGCTAGAGGGGTTAATGAGCAGTTCTTC. This translates into CSARGVNEQFF.

The gene calls are TRBV30 and TRBJ2-7; D is unclear. The CDR3 is made up of 12 amino acids. Between the trimmed V and J ends, which lost 0 bases and 3 bases, there was a span of 6 bases. The germline V gene has CDR1 GTSNPN and CDR2 SVGIG (reference sequence). CDR3: CAWSVPGYEQYF. DNA for the CDR3: TGTGCCTGGAGTGTACCGGGCTACGAGCAGTACTTC.

The chain employs TRBV20-1 and TRBJ2-1; D is unresolved. The germline V and J ends were trimmed by 6 bases and 5 bases, with 17 bases remaining between them. CDR1 is DFQATT and CDR2 is SNEGSKA in the germline V gene (reference sequence). CDR3 length: 14 amino acids. CDR3 DNA sequence: TGCAGTGCCCTGGGGTTTAGGGTAAACAATGAGCAGTTCTTC. Its protein is CSALGFRVNNEQFF.

This clonotype was detected a few times. V gene TRBV7-9 combines with J gene TRBJ2-5, with 7 bases matching TRBD1. Germline V gives CDR1 SEHNR, CDR2 FQNEAQ (reference sequence). The CDR3 totals 15 residues. Trimming at V came to 3 bases and at J to 5 bases, leaving 9 bases not matched to a gene. CDR3 DNA sequence: TGTGCCAGCAGCTTCGGAACAGGGGCAGGGGAGACCCAGTACTTC. This encodes CASSFGTGAGETQYF.

There are many counts of this clonotype. One end of the junction is discordant with germline, which a read error may explain. The V gene is TRBV29-1, the J gene TRBJ1-1; no clear D. CDR1 is SQVTM, CDR2 ANQGSEA, per germline. The CDR3 extends over 13 amino acids. The CDR3 DNA is TGCAGCGTAGAAGGACTGATGAACACTGAAGCTTTCTTT. It codes for CSVEGLMNTEAFF.

This clonotype was detected only a few times. This rearrangement joins TRBV4-1 to TRBJ2-7, with D uncertain. CDR1 is MGHRA and CDR2 is YSYEKL in the germline V gene. V lost 2 bases to trimming and J lost 3 bases, with 14 bases between them. This CDR3 spans 15 amino acids. In DNA form, the CDR3 reads TGCGCCAGCAGCCAAACCAGGACGACCTACTACGAGCAGTACTTC. It encodes CASSQTRTTYYEQYF.

This clonotype was counted only a few times. V usage is TRBV11-3 and J usage is TRBJ2-3, with TRBD1 matching over 7 bases. The V gene end was trimmed by 5 bases and the J gene end by 2 bases; junction bases not matched to a gene: 7. This CDR3 comprises 15 residues. Germline V gives CDR1 SGHNT, CDR2 YENEEA. The CDR3 coding sequence is TGTGCCAGCAGCCCCATGACAGGGACCACAGATACGCAGTATTTT. Amino acid sequence: CASSPMTGTTDTQYF.

This clonotype was seen many times. The chain employs TRBV10-2 and TRBJ2-7, with 12 bases identical to TRBD2. The CDR3 extends over 16 amino acids. Germline V gives CDR1 WSHSY, CDR2 SAAADI. The V and J ends lost 7 bases and 1 base, in that order; junction bases with no gene match: 8. The CDR3 loop reads CASTLGTSGFSYEQYF. CDR3 DNA: TGCGCCAGCACGCTCGGGACTAGCGGGTTTTCCTACGAGCAGTACTTC.

This sequence joins TRBV5-6 and TRBJ2-3; D uncertain. The germline gives CDR1 SGHDT, CDR2 YYEEEE. The CDR3 has 14 residues. V gave up 4 bases and J gave up 1 base, with 10 bases separating them. The DNA of the CDR3 is TGTGCCAGCAGCGACGGCGGTCGCACAGATACGCAGTATTTT. Translation gives CASSDGGRTDTQYF.

The V and J genes are TRBV6-1 and TRBJ2-7; TRBD2 agrees at 7 bases. CDR3 length equals 16 residues. The germline gives CDR1 MNHNS, CDR2 SASEGT. Germline trimming cut 6 bases from V and 4 bases from J; bases unmatched to any gene: 15. The CDR3 spells CASSRKIAGDGYEQYF. CDR3 nucleotides: TGTGCCAGCAGCCGTAAGATCGCGGGAGATGGTTACGAGCAGTACTTC.

This chain links TRBV5-4 with TRBJ2-3; 7 bases match TRBD2. The CDR3 is 13 amino acids. J gave up 4 bases and V 3 bases, and 2 bases lay outside the gene matches. Germline assignment: CDR1 SGHNT and CDR2 YYREEE (reference sequence). In DNA, the CDR3 is TGTGCCAGCAGCTCCGCGGGGGCAGATACGCAGTATTTT. Protein product: CASSSAGADTQYF.

The V gene is TRBV12-3 or TRBV12-4, the J gene TRBJ1-5; D gene unclear. The CDR3 has 16 residues. Deletions cut 5 bases from V and 3 bases from J, with 17 bases between. The CDR3 protein is CASSKDPQHFNQPQHF. In DNA, the CDR3 is TGTGCCAGCAGTAAGGATCCGCAGCATTTCAATCAGCCCCAGCATTTT.

This clonotype was counted ten times or more. V and J are TRBV20-1 and TRBJ2-1; TRBD2 matches at 11 bases. This CDR3 region has 15 residues. Per germline, CDR1 DFQATT and CDR2 SNEGSKA (reference sequence). Trimming took 6 bases from V and 8 from J; bases not matched to a gene: 12. The CDR3 loop is CSATEATSGNYEQFF. As DNA, the CDR3 is TGCAGTGCAACGGAGGCGACTAGCGGGAACTATGAGCAGTTCTTC.

The V and J genes are TRBV5-1 and TRBJ2-1, with TRBD1 as a possible D gene (6 bases). V was clipped by 5 bases and J by 1 base, with 13 bases between them. CDR3 length equals 15 residues. Germline-derived CDR1 and CDR2 are SGHRS and YFSETQ. DNA for the CDR3: TGCGCCAGCAGTAAAGACAGGCGTTCCTACAATGAGCAGTTCTTC. It specifies CASSKDRRSYNEQFF.

The chain uses TRBV7-2 and TRBJ2-1, with TRBD2 as a possible D gene (6 bases). This CDR3 spans 13 amino acids. Trimming shortened V by 5 bases and J by 11 bases, and 16 bases separated the two germline ends. Per germline, CDR1 SGHTA and CDR2 FQGNSA. In nucleotides, the CDR3 is TGTGCCAGCAGCACCGGAGACCGCGGGAAGCAGTTCTTC. Translating it yields CASSTGDRGKQFF.

The chain is built from TRBV29-1 and TRBJ2-3, with D unresolved. V lost 7 bases and J lost 6, with 8 bases in between. This CDR3 contains 10 residues. CDR1 is SQVTM and CDR2 is ANQGSEA in the germline V gene. CDR3 residues: CSGGSDTQYF. The DNA for the CDR3 is TGCAGCGGGGGTTCCGATACGCAGTATTTT.

In this sample, this clonotype turned up many times. The chain carries TRBV27 and TRBJ2-1; unclear D gene. The CDR3 length is 10 residues. Germline V gene data show CDR1 as MNHEY and CDR2 as SMNVEV (reference sequence). Trimming cost V 8 bases and J 10 bases, with 9 bases left between them. The CDR3, as DNA: TGTGCCAGCGCGGTTTGGGAGCAGTTCTTC. Translated, it gives CASAVWEQFF.

The CDR3 bases are TGCGCCAGCAGCCAAGAAACAGGGTCGCGAGCTTTCTTT. Its translation: CASSQETGSRAFF. V is TRBV4-3 and J is TRBJ1-1; possible D gene TRBD1, 6 bases. Germline V gives CDR1 LGHNA, CDR2 YSLEER. With 0 bases removed from V and 10 bases from J, the gap between germline ends came to 12 bases. The CDR3 sequence is 13 residues long.

This clonotype came up a few times. The chain has TRBV24-1 and TRBJ2-1; D is undetermined. V was pared by 2 bases and J by 2 bases, with 9 bases between. The CDR3 is 15 residues long. The germline V gene encodes CDR1 KGHDR and CDR2 SFDVKD. This CDR3 reads CATSDSGLAYNEQFF. CDR3 nucleotides: TGTGCCACCAGTGATTCAGGCCTAGCCTACAATGAGCAGTTCTTC.

This clonotype was observed a few times. J is TRBJ2-4 and V is TRBV12-3 or TRBV12-4; D is undetermined. The CDR3 runs to 15 residues. Trimming took 6 bases from V and 0 from J, leaving 12 bases between them. The CDR3 loop is CASRVLELAKNIQYF. The CDR3 DNA follows: TGTGCCAGCAGGGTACTTGAGCTAGCCAAAAACATTCAGTACTTC.

The V and J genes are TRBV5-1 and TRBJ2-7; 7 bases match TRBD2. CDR1 and CDR2 from the germline V gene are SGHRS and YFSETQ. With 2 bases clipped from V and 4 bases from J, the junction kept 6 bases outside the gene matches. CDR3 length: 14 amino acids. In nucleotides, the CDR3 is TGCGCCAGCAGCTTCGCCCAGGGAGGGTACGAGCAGTACTTC. This translates into CASSFAQGGYEQYF.

This sequence joins TRBV23-1 and TRBJ2-5; D gene uncertain. TRBV23-1 is marked as an open reading frame, function uncertain. The CDR3 is made up of 12 amino acids. CDR3 sequence: CVGPFPGETQYF. DNA for the CDR3: TGCGTCGGGCCATTCCCGGGAGAGACCCAGTACTTC.

The chain recombines TRBV15 with TRBJ1-4, with a possible D match to TRBD1 (6 bases). This CDR3 has 13 amino acids. V was trimmed by 8 bases and J by 14 bases, leaving 21 bases between them. In germline, CDR1 is LNHNV, CDR2 YYDKDF (reference sequence). CDR3 in amino acids: CATWDPDRSPLFF. The DNA for the CDR3 is TGTGCCACCTGGGACCCGGACAGATCCCCCCTGTTTTTT.

This chain joins TRBV7-2 and TRBJ2-3; TRBD2 matches at 10 bases. This CDR3 comprises 16 residues. Germline-derived CDR1 and CDR2 are SGHTA and FQGNSA. V lost 3 bases and J lost 0; bases outside the gene matches: 3. The CDR3 nucleotides read TGTGCCAGCAGCTTTCGACTAGCGGGTAGCACAGATACGCAGTATTTT. This encodes CASSFRLAGSTDTQYF.

This clonotype was counted once. The gene calls are TRBV15 and TRBJ2-3; the D gene is possibly TRBD2 (6 bases). The CDR3 sequence is 16 residues long. CDR1 and CDR2 from the germline V gene are LNHNV and YYDKDF (reference sequence). The V gene lost 0 bases and the J gene lost 4 bases, with 14 bases spanning the gap. The CDR3 reads CATSRDRSGVADTQYF. DNA of the CDR3: TGTGCCACCAGCAGAGATCGCTCGGGAGTGGCAGATACGCAGTATTTT.

V and J are TRBV24-1 and TRBJ2-3; D unclear. The CDR3 spans 12 residues. V was clipped by 3 bases and J by 4 bases, with 4 bases between them. The germline CDR1 and CDR2 sequences are KGHDR and SFDVKD. For the CDR3, the DNA is TGTGCCACCAGTGATCGGTCAGATACGCAGTATTTT. Translated, it gives CATSDRSDTQYF.

This clonotype was counted ten times or more. V usage is TRBV29-1 and J usage is TRBJ2-3; 15 nucleotides align to TRBD2. V lost 6 bases and J lost 2; bases outside the gene matches: 12. The CDR3 loop spans 18 amino acids. From germline, CDR1 is SQVTM and CDR2 ANQGSEA. CDR3 in DNA: TGCAGCGTAGGACTAGCGGGAGGGGGAGGGGGACACACAGATACGCAGTATTTT. It encodes CSVGLAGGGGGHTDTQYF.

This clonotype was observed a few times. V gene TRBV18 combines with J gene TRBJ1-6; TRBD1 aligns across 7 bases. Germline CDR1 reads KGHSH; CDR2 reads LQKENI. V shed 1 base and J 4 bases; nucleotides not matched to a gene: 4. This CDR3 contains 16 residues. The CDR3 region has the DNA TGTGCCAGCTCACCACGGACGGGACAGTATAATTCACCCCTCCACTTT. It specifies CASSPRTGQYNSPLHF. Combining the CDR3 with reference TRBV18 and TRBJ1-6 gives the whole variable domain NAGVMQNPRHLVRRRGQEARLRCSPMKGHSHVYWYRQLPEEGLKFMVYLQKENIIDESGMPKERFSAEFPKEGPSILRIQQVVRGDSAAYFCASSPRTGQYNSPLHFGNGTRLTVT.

This clonotype was recorded at least ten times. The chain has TRBV12-3 or TRBV12-4 and TRBJ2-5, with D tentatively TRBD2 (6 bases). The CDR3 is made up of 12 amino acids. V lost 5 bases and J lost 5, with 9 bases in between. CDR3 in DNA: TGTGCCAGCAGTGTCGGAGGGGAGACCCAGTACTTC. The encoded protein is CASSVGGETQYF.

This rearrangement joins TRBV5-1 to TRBJ2-5; 9 bases fit TRBD1. The CDR3 runs to 15 residues. V lost 4 bases and J lost 5; bases outside the gene matches: 9. CDR1 and CDR2 from the germline V gene are SGHRS and YFSETQ. CDR3: CASSTGQGTGETQYF. CDR3 coding DNA: TGCGCCAGCAGCACCGGACAGGGGACGGGGGAGACCCAGTACTTC.